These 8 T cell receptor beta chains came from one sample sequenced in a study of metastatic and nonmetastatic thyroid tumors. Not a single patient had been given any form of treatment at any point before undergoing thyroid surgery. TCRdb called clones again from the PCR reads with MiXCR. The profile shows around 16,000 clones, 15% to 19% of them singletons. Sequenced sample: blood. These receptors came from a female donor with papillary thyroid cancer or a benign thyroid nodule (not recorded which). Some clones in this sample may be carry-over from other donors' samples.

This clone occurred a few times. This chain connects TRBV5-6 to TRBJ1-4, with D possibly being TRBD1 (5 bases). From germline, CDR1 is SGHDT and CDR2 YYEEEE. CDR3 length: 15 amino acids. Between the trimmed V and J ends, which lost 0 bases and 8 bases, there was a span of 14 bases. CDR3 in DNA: TGTGCCAGCAGCTTGGTTGGGGCGCGAGGAGAAAAACTGTTTTTT. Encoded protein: CASSLVGARGEKLFF.

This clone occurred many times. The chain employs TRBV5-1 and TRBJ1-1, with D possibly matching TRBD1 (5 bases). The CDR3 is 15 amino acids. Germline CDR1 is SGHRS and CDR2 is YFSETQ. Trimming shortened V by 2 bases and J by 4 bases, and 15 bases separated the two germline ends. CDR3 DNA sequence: TGCGCCAGCAGCTTCGGCGGCAGGGTGGGCACTGAAGCTTTCTTT. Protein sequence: CASSFGGRVGTEAFF.

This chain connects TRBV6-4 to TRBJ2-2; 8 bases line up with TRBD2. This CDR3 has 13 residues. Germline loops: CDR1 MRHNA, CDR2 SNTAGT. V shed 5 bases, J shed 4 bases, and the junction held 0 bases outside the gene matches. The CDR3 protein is CASSSGSTGELFF. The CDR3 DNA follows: TGTGCCAGCAGTAGCGGGAGCACCGGGGAGCTGTTTTTT.

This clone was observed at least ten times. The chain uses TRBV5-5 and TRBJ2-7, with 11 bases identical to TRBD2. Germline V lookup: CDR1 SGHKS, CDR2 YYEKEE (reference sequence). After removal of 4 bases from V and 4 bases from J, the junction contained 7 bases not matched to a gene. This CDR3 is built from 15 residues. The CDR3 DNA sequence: TGTGCCAGCAGCATACTAGCGGGAGTTTGGTACGAGCAGTACTTC. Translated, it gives CASSILAGVWYEQYF.

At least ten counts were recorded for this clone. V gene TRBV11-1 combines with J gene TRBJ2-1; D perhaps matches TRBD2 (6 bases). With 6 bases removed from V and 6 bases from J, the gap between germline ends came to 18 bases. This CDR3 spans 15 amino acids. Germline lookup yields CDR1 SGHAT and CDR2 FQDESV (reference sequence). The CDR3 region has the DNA TGTGCCAGCAGTGGTCGGGGGATTTTCAGCAATGAGCAGTTCTTC. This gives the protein CASSGRGIFSNEQFF.

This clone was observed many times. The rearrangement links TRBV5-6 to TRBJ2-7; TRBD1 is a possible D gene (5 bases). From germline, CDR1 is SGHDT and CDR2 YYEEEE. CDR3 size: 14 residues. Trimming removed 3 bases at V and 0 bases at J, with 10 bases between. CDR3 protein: CASSSQGSSYEQYF. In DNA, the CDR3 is TGTGCCAGCAGCTCCCAGGGCTCCTCCTACGAGCAGTACTTC.

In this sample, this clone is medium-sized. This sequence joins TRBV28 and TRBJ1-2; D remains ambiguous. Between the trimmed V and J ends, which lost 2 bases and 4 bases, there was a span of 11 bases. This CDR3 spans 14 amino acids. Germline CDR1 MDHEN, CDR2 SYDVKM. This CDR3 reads CASSLPGRIYGYTF. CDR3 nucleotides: TGTGCCAGCAGTTTACCCGGCCGGATCTATGGCTACACCTTC.

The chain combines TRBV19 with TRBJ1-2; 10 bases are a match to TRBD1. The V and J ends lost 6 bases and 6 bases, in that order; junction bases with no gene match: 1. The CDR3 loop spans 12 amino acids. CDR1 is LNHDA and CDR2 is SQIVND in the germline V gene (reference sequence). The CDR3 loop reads CASRGTGDGYTF. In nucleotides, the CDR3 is TGTGCCAGTAGGGGGACAGGGGATGGCTACACCTTC.